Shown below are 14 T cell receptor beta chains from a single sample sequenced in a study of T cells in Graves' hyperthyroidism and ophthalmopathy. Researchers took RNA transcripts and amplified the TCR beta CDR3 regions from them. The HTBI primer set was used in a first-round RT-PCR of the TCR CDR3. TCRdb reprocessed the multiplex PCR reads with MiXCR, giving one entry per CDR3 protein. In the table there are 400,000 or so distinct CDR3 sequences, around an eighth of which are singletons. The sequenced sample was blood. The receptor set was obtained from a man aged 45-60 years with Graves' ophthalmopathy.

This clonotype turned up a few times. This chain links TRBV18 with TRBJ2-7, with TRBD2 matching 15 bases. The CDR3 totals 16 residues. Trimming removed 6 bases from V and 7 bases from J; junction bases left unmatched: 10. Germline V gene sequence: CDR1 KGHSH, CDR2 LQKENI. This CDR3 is CASSQSTGLAGGEQYF. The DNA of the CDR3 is TGTGCCAGCTCGCAGTCCACGGGACTAGCGGGAGGTGAGCAGTACTTC.

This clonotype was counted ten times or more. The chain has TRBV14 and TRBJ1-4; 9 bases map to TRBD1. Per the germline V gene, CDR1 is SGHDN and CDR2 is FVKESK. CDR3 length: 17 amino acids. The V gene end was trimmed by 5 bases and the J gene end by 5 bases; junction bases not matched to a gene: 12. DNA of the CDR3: TGTGCCAGCAGCATCCACCGGGACAGGGCGCAAAATGAAAAACTGTTTTTT. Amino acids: CASSIHRDRAQNEKLFF.

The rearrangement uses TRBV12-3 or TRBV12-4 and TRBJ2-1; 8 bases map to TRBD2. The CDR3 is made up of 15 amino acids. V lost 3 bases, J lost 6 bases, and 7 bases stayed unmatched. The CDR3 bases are TGTGCCAGCAGTTTGGGGGTTAGCGGGATCAATGAGCAGTTCTTC. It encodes CASSLGVSGINEQFF.

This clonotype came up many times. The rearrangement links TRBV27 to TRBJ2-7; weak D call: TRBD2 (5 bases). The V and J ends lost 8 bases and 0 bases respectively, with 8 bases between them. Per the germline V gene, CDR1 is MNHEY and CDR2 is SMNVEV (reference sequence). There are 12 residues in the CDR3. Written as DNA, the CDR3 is TGTGCCAGCGCTAGCAACTCCTACGAGCAGTACTTC. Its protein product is CASASNSYEQYF.

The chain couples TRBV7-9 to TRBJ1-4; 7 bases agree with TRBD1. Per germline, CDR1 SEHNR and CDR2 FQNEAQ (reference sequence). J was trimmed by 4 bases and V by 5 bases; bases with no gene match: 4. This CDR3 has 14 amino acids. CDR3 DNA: TGTGCCAGCAGCGTCGGGACAGATAATGAAAAACTGTTTTTT. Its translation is CASSVGTDNEKLFF.

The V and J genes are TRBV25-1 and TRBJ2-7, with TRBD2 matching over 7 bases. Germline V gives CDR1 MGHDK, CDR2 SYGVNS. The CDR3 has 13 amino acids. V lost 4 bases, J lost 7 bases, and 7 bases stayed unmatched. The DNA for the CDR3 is TGTGCCAGCAGTGTGCGGGAGAACTGGGAGCAGTACTTC. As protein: CASSVRENWEQYF.

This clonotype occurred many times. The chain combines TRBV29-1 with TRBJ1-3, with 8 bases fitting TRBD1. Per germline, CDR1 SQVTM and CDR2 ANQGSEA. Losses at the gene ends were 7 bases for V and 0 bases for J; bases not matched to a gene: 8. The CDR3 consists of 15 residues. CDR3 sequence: CSARGQDHSGNTIYF. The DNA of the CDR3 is TGCAGCGCCAGGGGACAGGATCACTCTGGAAACACCATATATTTT.

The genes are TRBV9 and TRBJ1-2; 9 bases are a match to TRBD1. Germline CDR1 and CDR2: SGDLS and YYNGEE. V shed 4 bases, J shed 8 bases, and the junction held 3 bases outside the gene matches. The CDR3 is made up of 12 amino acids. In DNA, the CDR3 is TGTGCCAGCAGCACAGGACAGGGGGGCTACACCTTC. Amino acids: CASSTGQGGYTF.

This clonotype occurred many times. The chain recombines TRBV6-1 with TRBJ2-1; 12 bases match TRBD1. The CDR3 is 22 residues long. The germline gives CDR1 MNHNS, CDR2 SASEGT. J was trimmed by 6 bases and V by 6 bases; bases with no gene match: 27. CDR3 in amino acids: CASSQPGTGGRISPTRGNEQFF. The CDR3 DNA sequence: TGTGCCAGCAGCCAACCCGGGACAGGGGGCAGGATCTCCCCCACTCGGGGCAATGAGCAGTTCTTC.

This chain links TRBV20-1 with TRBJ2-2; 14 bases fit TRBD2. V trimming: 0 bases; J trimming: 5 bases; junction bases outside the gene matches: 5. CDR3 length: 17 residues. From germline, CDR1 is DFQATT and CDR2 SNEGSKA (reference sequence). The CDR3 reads CSARDETSGRGTGELFF. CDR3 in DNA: TGCAGTGCTAGAGACGAGACTAGCGGGAGGGGAACCGGGGAGCTGTTTTTT.

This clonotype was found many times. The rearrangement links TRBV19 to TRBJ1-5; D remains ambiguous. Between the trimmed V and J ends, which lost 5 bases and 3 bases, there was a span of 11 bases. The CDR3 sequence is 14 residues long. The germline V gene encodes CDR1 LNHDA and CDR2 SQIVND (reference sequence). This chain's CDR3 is CASSARWPNQPQHF. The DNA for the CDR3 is TGTGCCAGTAGTGCCCGGTGGCCCAATCAGCCCCAGCATTTT.

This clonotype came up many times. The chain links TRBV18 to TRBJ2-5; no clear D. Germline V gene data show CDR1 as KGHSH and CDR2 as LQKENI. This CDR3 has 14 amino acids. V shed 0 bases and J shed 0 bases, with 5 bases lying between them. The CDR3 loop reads CASSPPQNQETQYF. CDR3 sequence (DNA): TGTGCCAGCTCACCACCACAGAACCAAGAGACCCAGTACTTC.

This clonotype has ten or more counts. The CDR3 DNA reads TGCGCCAGCAGCGCGGGGACTAGCGGGAGGACCTACAATGAGCAGTTCTTC. Its protein is CASSAGTSGRTYNEQFF. The V call is TRBV5-1, the J call TRBJ2-1; TRBD2 matches at 15 bases. The V segment lost 4 bases and the J segment 2 bases; nucleotides outside the gene matches: 4. Germline CDR1 and CDR2: SGHRS and YFSETQ. This CDR3 region has 17 residues. Drawing the rest from reference TRBV5-1 and TRBJ2-1, the complete variable domain is KAGVTQTPRYLIKTRGQQVTLSCSPISGHRSVSWYQQTPGQGLQFLFEYFSETQRNKGNFPGRFSGRQFSNSRSEMNVSTLELGDSALYLCASSAGTSGRTYNEQFFGPGTRLTVL.

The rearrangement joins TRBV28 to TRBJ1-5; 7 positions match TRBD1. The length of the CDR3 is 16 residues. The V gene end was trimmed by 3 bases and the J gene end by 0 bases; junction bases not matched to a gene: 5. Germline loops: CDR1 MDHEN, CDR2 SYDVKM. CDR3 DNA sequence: TGTGCCAGCAGTTTTCAGGGGGACCATAGCAATCAGCCCCAGCATTTT. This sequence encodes CASSFQGDHSNQPQHF.